This is a list of T cell receptor beta chains from one sample in a study of pediatric ulcerative colitis. TCRdb's table, derived via immunoSEQ multiplex PCR, lists solely in-frame clones and lacks some. Of tens of thousands of clones listed, approximately 87% were seen once; the top ten hold roughly 25%. What was sequenced was blood. The source is a girl aged 10-17 years with moderate ulcerative colitis. Each CDR3 is given with its conserved first and last residue. A D gene is named only where the DNA matches it firmly. Not every row has a clone size; where given, it reads once, few, many or a size class.

j_call | clone_size | d_call | v_call | cdr3_nt | cdr3_aa
TRBJ1-1 | NA | NA | TRBV25-1 | TGTGCCAGCGCTCCGGGGAACAGCTTTTACACTGAAGCTTTCTTT | CASAPGNSFYTEAFF
TRBJ1-1 | NA | NA | TRBV19 | TGTGCCAGTAGTATAGGTTGGGTCACTGAAGCTTTCTTT | CASSIGWVTEAFF
TRBJ2-5 | NA | TRBD2 | TRBV9 | TGTGCCAGCAGCGTAGCCGGACTAGCGGGAGGGTCACAAGAGACCCAGTACTTC | CASSVAGLAGGSQETQYF
TRBJ2-1 | NA | TRBD1 | TRBV7-8 | TGTGCCAGCAGCCCAAAGACAGGGGGCCTGGTAAATGAGCAGTTCTTC | CASSPKTGGLVNEQFF
TRBJ2-7 | NA | NA | TRBV19 | TGTGCCAGTAGTTCTGGGGTCTACGAGCAGTACTTC | CASSSGVYEQYF
TRBJ1-3 | NA | NA | TRBV12-5 | TGTGCTAGTGGTACACCGGACAGCTTCTCTGGAAACACCATATATTTT | CASGTPDSFSGNTIYF
TRBJ1-4 | NA | TRBD1 | TRBV6-5 | TGTGCCAGCAGTCGACAGGGGCGTGAAAAACTGTTTTTT | CASSRQGREKLFF
TRBJ1-3 | NA | NA | TRBV27 | TGTGCCAGCAGTTTAGAGGGACCCCTCTCTGGAAACACCATATATTTT | CASSLEGPLSGNTIYF
TRBJ1-1 | NA | NA | TRBV2 | TGTGCCAGCAGGGGGACGTCGAGGACTGAAGCTTTCTTT | CASRGTSRTEAFF
TRBJ2-7 | NA | TRBD1 | TRBV5-1 | TGCGCCAGCAGCCCCGGGACAGGGGGGTACGAGCAGTACTTC | CASSPGTGGYEQYF
TRBJ2-3 | NA | NA | TRBV5-5 | TGTGCCAGCAGCCGGCGGGACAGGGTGATTGCGGGGGGTTATACGCAGTATTTT | CASSRRDRVIAGGYTQYF
TRBJ1-2 | few | TRBD1 | TRBV6-6 | TGTGCCAGCAGTTCGCAGGGGGTTAGTGGCTACACCTTC | CASSSQGVSGYTF
TRBJ1-5 | few | NA | TRBV28 | TGTGCCAGCAGTTTGCCCGGGGGGAATTATCAGCCCCAGCATTTT | CASSLPGGNYQPQHF
TRBJ1-1 | NA | TRBD1 | TRBV9 | TGTGCCAGCAGCCCGAGGACAGGGGGTTTTTCGAACACTGAAGCTTTCTTT | CASSPRTGGFSNTEAFF
TRBJ2-7 | NA | NA | TRBV21-1 | TGTGCCAGCAGCAAGGCTAGCGGGAATATAACGGAGCAGTACTTC | CASSKASGNITEQYF
TRBJ1-2 | NA | NA | TRBV30 | TGTGCCTGGAGCCCTAACTATGGCTACACCTTC | CAWSPNYGYTF
TRBJ2-5 | NA | NA | TRBV5-4 | TGTGCCAGCAGCCGCGAAGAGACCCAGTACTTC | CASSREETQYF
TRBJ1-2 | NA | NA | TRBV5-6 | TGTGCCAGCAGCTTGGCCCGGAGGGGGGTCCCGAATGGCTACACCTTC | CASSLARRGVPNGYTF
TRBJ2-1 | NA | NA | TRBV9 | TGTGCCAGCAGCGTAGGAGGGGGATTTTCCTACAATGAGCAGTTCTTC | CASSVGGGFSYNEQFF
TRBJ1-1 | NA | NA | TRBV4-2 | TGTGCCAGCAGCCAAGGAGGGGGTCAGTTGAACACTGAAGCTTTCTTT | CASSQGGGQLNTEAFF
TRBJ2-5 | NA | TRBD2 | TRBV7-2 | TGTGCCAGCAGCTTAGGTCTCATAGCGGGGGGTGGAGAGACCCAGTACTTC | CASSLGLIAGGGETQYF
TRBJ2-2 | NA | NA | TRBV9 | TGTGCCAGCAGCGCCTCATGGACCGCCGACACCGGGGAGCTGTTTTTT | CASSASWTADTGELFF
TRBJ1-3 | few | NA | TRBV7-9 | TGTGCCAGCAGCTTAGCCAGAGACGGAAACACCATATATTTT | CASSLARDGNTIYF
TRBJ1-1 | NA | NA | TRBV28 | TGTGCCAGCAGTTTGGTTGAGGGGTGGAACACTGAAGCTTTCTTT | CASSLVEGWNTEAFF